Following are 26 T cell receptor beta chains from one sample sequenced in a study of T-cell memory formation after mild COVID-19 (dated by TCRdb to the early 2020s). Receptor libraries were prepared by 5' RACE. The sequencer was an Illumina NovaSeq 6000. Using fastp trimming at Q25 and MiXCR clonotype assembly, TCRdb reanalyzed the public sequencing data and kept in-frame beta chains. Every CDR3 protein is listed once, alongside the most common genes and DNA of its rows. For this sample there are just over 150,000 distinct CDR3 sequences; roughly 28% appear just once. In total, the top ten clones hold 9.5% to 15% of the sample. The sequenced sample consisted of PBMCs or a T cell subset sorted from them (not recorded which). These receptors were taken from an adult woman who had mild COVID-19 (a few samples of this study predate the infection). The sample titles of this study are shuffled in the database, so cell type and time point are left out; the donor was told from shared clones.

About this clonotype: Compared with germline, one end of the junction differs, possibly owing to a read error. The chain couples TRBV30 to TRBJ2-7, with D possibly matching TRBD1 (5 bases). The CDR3 is made up of 11 amino acids. Germline V CDR1 and CDR2: GTSNPN, SVGIG (reference sequence). The CDR3 DNA reads as TGTGCCTGGAGTACAACAGGCGTGGGGAACTTC. As protein: CAWSTTGVGNF.

The chain carries TRBV7-9 and TRBJ2-1; maybe TRBD2 (6 bases). V lost 5 bases and J lost 9, with 17 bases in between. Germline assignment: CDR1 SEHNR and CDR2 FQNEAQ (reference sequence). The CDR3 has 14 residues. CDR3 loop: CASSRDFRESEQFF. CDR3 DNA sequence: TGTGCCAGCAGCCGGGATTTCCGGGAGAGTGAGCAGTTCTTC.

This chain connects TRBV5-1 to TRBJ2-2; D perhaps matches TRBD1 (6 bases). In germline, CDR1 is SGHRS, CDR2 YFSETQ. V shed 0 bases and J shed 4 bases, with 13 bases lying between them. The CDR3 has 16 amino acids. The CDR3, as DNA: TGCGCCAGCAGCTTGGACAACAGGGTGACCACCGGGGAGCTGTTTTTT. This gives the protein CASSLDNRVTTGELFF.

This clonotype was seen a few times. The CDR3 region has the DNA TGTGCCAGCAGCCAAGTCGGAGCGGGAGAATTGGTCAATGAGCAGTTCTTC. As protein: CASSQVGAGELVNEQFF. The chain recombines TRBV4-2 with TRBJ2-1; 8 nucleotides match TRBD2. CDR1 and CDR2 from the germline V gene are LGHNA and YNFKEQ. The CDR3 loop spans 17 amino acids. The trim removed 1 base at V and 6 bases at J, leaving 11 bases unmatched.

This clonotype was observed a handful of times. The chain uses TRBV29-1 and TRBJ1-5; D might be TRBD1 (6 bases). This CDR3 has 14 residues. CDR1 is SQVTM, CDR2 ANQGSEA, per germline. Trimming took 6 bases from V and 7 from J, leaving 19 bases between them. CDR3 nucleotides: TGCAGCGTGGTGGCCACAGGGAACGGACAGCCCCAGCATTTT. It codes for CSVVATGNGQPQHF.

This sequence joins TRBV7-9 and TRBJ2-1; D not resolved. CDR1 SEHNR and CDR2 FQNEAQ come from the germline V gene (reference sequence). V was shortened by 1 base and J by 8 bases, with 12 bases between the two germline ends. CDR3 length: 14 residues. The CDR3 loop is CASSLVGPLDEQFF. The CDR3 nucleotides read TGTGCCAGCAGCTTAGTGGGCCCCCTAGATGAGCAGTTCTTC.

This clonotype came up once. A much more abundant neighbour one base away suggests this may be a read error. The chain links TRBV7-9 to TRBJ1-1; D not certain. The CDR3 spans 11 residues. Trimming took 5 bases from V and 7 from J, leaving 8 bases between them. The germline V gene has CDR1 SEHNR and CDR2 FQNEAQ (reference sequence). Written as DNA, the CDR3 is TGTGCCAGCAGCCTCGACGGTGAAGCTTTCTTT. Translating gives CASSLDGEAFF.

This clonotype was counted a few times. This chain joins TRBV20-1 and TRBJ1-2; D gene unclear. The CDR3 is 12 amino acids. The germline V and J ends were trimmed by 6 bases and 0 bases, with 8 bases remaining between them. The germline CDR1 and CDR2 sequences are DFQATT and SNEGSKA (reference sequence). The CDR3 loop reads CSATEANYGYTF. DNA for the CDR3: TGCAGTGCCACGGAGGCTAACTATGGCTACACCTTC.

This sequence joins TRBV7-6 and TRBJ1-2, with 9 bases matching TRBD1. J was trimmed by 8 bases and V by 4 bases; bases with no gene match: 5. The CDR3 loop spans 13 amino acids. The germline CDR1 and CDR2 sequences are SGHVS and FNYEAQ. The chain's CDR3 is CASSSGQGHGYTF. CDR3 coding DNA: TGTGCCAGCAGCTCGGGACAGGGCCACGGCTACACCTTC.

The V and J genes are TRBV4-2 and TRBJ2-7; 9 nucleotides align to TRBD1. CDR3 length: 16 amino acids. Germline assignment: CDR1 LGHNA and CDR2 YNFKEQ. Trimming took 0 bases from V and 3 from J; bases not matched to a gene: 6. In nucleotides, the CDR3 is TGTGCCAGCAGCCAAGATCGGACAGGGGCCATCTACGAGCAGTACTTC. Its protein is CASSQDRTGAIYEQYF.

This chain uses TRBV19 with TRBJ1-1, with unresolved D. V shed 1 base and J shed 0 bases, with 9 bases lying between them. Germline CDR1 reads LNHDA; CDR2 reads SQIVND (reference sequence). There are 15 residues in the CDR3. The chain's CDR3 is CASSIVASMNTEAFF. The CDR3 nucleotides are TGTGCCAGTAGTATAGTTGCCTCGATGAACACTGAAGCTTTCTTT.

A word on this clonotype: The CDR3 does not close with the conserved phenylalanine or tryptophan, likely indicating a read error. It is unclear where the CDR3 begins or ends on the DNA, so no DNA is shown, and the CDR3 is as TCRdb lists it. V and J are TRBV4-2 and TRBJ1-1; the table's D call of TRBD1 was not tested on the DNA. The CDR3 sequence runs 13 residues, both termini included. Germline values: CDR1 LGHNA, CDR2 YNFKEQ. CDR3 loop: CASSQEGQGALVG.

The chain combines TRBV5-8 with TRBJ2-3; 7 bases map to TRBD2. The ends lost 1 base at V and 3 bases at J; junction bases unmatched: 2. There are 14 residues in the CDR3. The germline gives CDR1 SGHTS, CDR2 YDEGEE. The CDR3 DNA sequence: TGTGCCAGCAGCTTGACTAGCGTTACAGATACGCAGTATTTT. Translation gives CASSLTSVTDTQYF.

This chain links TRBV3-2 with TRBJ2-7; the DNA was not used to check the table's D call, TRBD1. TRBV3-2 represents a pseudogene. The CDR3 contains 22 residues. DNA of the CDR3: TGTGCCAGCAGCACACCCAGGGACAACGAGCAAAAGGAATCAAGCGGCGGCTACGAGCAGTACTTC. Its protein is CASSTPRDNEQKESSGGYEQYF.

The rearrangement uses TRBV29-1 and TRBJ1-2; unclear D gene. Germline CDR1 reads SQVTM; CDR2 reads ANQGSEA. The CDR3 extends over 14 amino acids. The V gene lost 3 bases and the J gene lost 8 bases, with 19 bases spanning the gap. The CDR3 DNA is TGCAGCGTTGACTTTGGTGGCGGCAGCGGAGGCTACACCTTC. Its protein product is CSVDFGGGSGGYTF. Together with reference TRBV29-1 and TRBJ1-2, the CDR3 gives the full variable domain: SAVISQKPSRDICQRGTSLTIQCQVDSQVTMMFWYRQQPGQSLTLIATANQGSEATYESGFVIDKFPISRPNLTFSTLTVSNMSPEDSSIYLCSVDFGGGSGGYTFGSGTRLTVV.

This clonotype was seen a few times. The chain employs TRBV7-2 and TRBJ1-2, with a weak D call TRBD1 (5 bases). CDR1 SGHTA and CDR2 FQGNSA come from the germline V gene. The V end was cut by 5 bases, the J end by 8 bases, with 15 bases between. CDR3 size: 13 residues. The CDR3 bases are TGTGCCAGCAGCAAAGGGGTCATGGGGGGCTACACCTTC. Its translation: CASSKGVMGGYTF.

This clonotype has a handful of counts. This chain uses TRBV5-1 with TRBJ2-7; TRBD1 aligns across 7 bases. J lost 5 bases, V lost 7 bases, and 15 bases had no gene match. The CDR3 runs 15 residues. Looked up from germline, CDR1 is SGHRS and CDR2 is YFSETQ. For the CDR3, the DNA is TGCGCCAGCCGGGCCCGAGGTGGACAGGAGGACGAGCAGTACTTC. Amino acid sequence: CASRARGGQEDEQYF.

This clonotype was seen a few times. This chain connects TRBV6-6 to TRBJ2-7, with 11 bases identical to TRBD2. The CDR3 is 17 amino acids. Per the germline V gene, CDR1 is MNHNY and CDR2 is SVGAGI (reference sequence). V shed 2 bases, J shed 4 bases, and the junction held 10 bases outside the gene matches. The CDR3 spells CASSYPSTSGMIYEQYF. CDR3 DNA: TGTGCCAGCAGTTACCCATCGACTAGCGGGATGATTTACGAGCAGTACTTC.

The chain employs TRBV29-1 and TRBJ2-1; D unresolved. The V and J ends lost 3 bases and 0 bases respectively, with 9 bases between them. The CDR3 is 14 amino acids. Germline V gene sequence: CDR1 SQVTM, CDR2 ANQGSEA. As DNA, the CDR3 is TGCAGCGTTGACCTCGGTAGCTCCTACAATGAGCAGTTCTTC. This sequence encodes CSVDLGSSYNEQFF.

The CDR3 region is CASGAGVRTGELFF. The CDR3 nucleotides read TGTGCCAGCGGGGCGGGCGTTAGGACCGGGGAGCTGTTTTTT. The genes are TRBV6-5 and TRBJ2-2; D may match TRBD1 or TRBD2 (5 bases each). Germline-derived CDR1 and CDR2 are MNHEY and SVGAGI. The CDR3 has 14 amino acids. The germline V and J ends were trimmed by 8 bases and 5 bases, with 15 bases remaining between them.

This clonotype has only a few counts. The rearrangement uses TRBV7-3 and TRBJ2-3; 7 bases fit TRBD2. From germline, CDR1 is SGHTA and CDR2 FQGTGA. V gave up 0 bases and J gave up 2 bases; unmatched junction bases: 2. The CDR3 covers 15 residues. This chain's CDR3 is CASSLTGLSTDTQYF. The CDR3 DNA reads as TGTGCCAGCAGCTTAACGGGACTATCCACAGATACGCAGTATTTT.

CDR3 protein: CSARRGGDTFNSPLHF. CDR3 DNA sequence: TGCAGTGCTAGGAGAGGTGGGGACACCTTTAATTCACCCCTCCACTTT. The chain combines TRBV20-1 with TRBJ1-6; D might be TRBD1 (6 bases). The CDR3 is made up of 16 amino acids. Germline values: CDR1 DFQATT, CDR2 SNEGSKA (reference sequence). V was pared by 3 bases and J by 6 bases, with 18 bases between.

The CDR3 sequence is CAISESLAGGYNEQFF. In nucleotides, the CDR3 is TGTGCCATCAGTGAGTCGTTAGCGGGGGGTTACAATGAGCAGTTCTTC. This chain links TRBV10-3 with TRBJ2-1; 10 bases are shared with TRBD2. The junction had 3 bases not matched to a gene; V was cut back by 0 bases and J by 4 bases. Germline V gene lookup returns CDR1 ENHRY and CDR2 SYGVKD. The CDR3 totals 16 residues.

This clonotype was seen a few times. This chain joins TRBV30 and TRBJ1-3; D is possibly TRBD1 (5 bases). Between the trimmed V and J ends, which lost 4 bases and 3 bases, there was a span of 16 bases. Germline assignment: CDR1 GTSNPN and CDR2 SVGIG (reference sequence). The CDR3 consists of 15 residues. CDR3 region: CAWTAGNSIGNTIYF. The CDR3 bases are TGTGCCTGGACCGCAGGGAATAGTATTGGAAACACCATATATTTT.

This clonotype was seen more than once but under ten times. V and J are TRBV7-9 and TRBJ1-1, with D uncertain. This CDR3 contains 14 residues. Germline CDR1 is SEHNR and CDR2 is FQNEAQ (reference sequence). Deletions cut 3 bases from V and 2 bases from J, with 10 bases between. For the CDR3, the DNA is TGTGCCAGCAGCTTGGGTCCTTCCAACACTGAAGCTTTCTTT. Protein product: CASSLGPSNTEAFF.

This clonotype was seen more than once but under ten times. V gene TRBV20-1 combines with J gene TRBJ2-7; 8 positions agree with TRBD1. Germline CDR1 reads DFQATT; CDR2 reads SNEGSKA (reference sequence). The CDR3 is made up of 14 amino acids. V shed 4 bases and J 4 bases; nucleotides not matched to a gene: 9. The CDR3 reads CSATTGELLYEQYF. CDR3 bases: TGCAGTGCTACGACAGGGGAGCTCCTGTACGAGCAGTACTTC.